The rows below give T cell receptor beta chains drawn from one sample of a study of T cell responses to AZD1222 COVID-19 vaccine. Some clones are missing from TCRdb's copy, which holds only in-frame ones; the method was immunoSEQ multiplex PCR. Of 80,000 or so clones detected, about nine tenths appear once; the ten largest clones hold about 3%. The sample in question was peripheral blood, obtained 28 days after the second AZD1222 dose. Every receptor here comes from an adult who received the AZD1222 COVID-19 vaccine. Both conserved end residues are trimmed from each CDR3. The order of the fields is V gene, J gene, CDR3 protein.

>TRBV4-1|TRBJ1-1
ASSQEGQFPNTEAF
>TRBV5-5|TRBJ1-1
ASSLEWGAEAF
>TRBV11-3|TRBJ2-1
ASSLVDEQF
>TRBV6-8|TRBJ2-5
ASSYDELAGAYPQETQY
>TRBV4-1|TRBJ1-5
ASSQDRGQPQH
>TRBV5-4|TRBJ2-3
ASSLESWKATDTQY
>TRBV7-9|TRBJ2-3
ASSLLGDSTDTQY
>TRBV7-6|TRBJ2-3
ASSPGRTDTQY
>TRBV30|TRBJ1-5
AWSVSRDQPQH
>TRBV19|TRBJ2-7
ASSTDRGNSRY
>TRBV11-3|TRBJ2-3
ASSLGLAADTQY
>TRBV3-1/TRBV3-2|TRBJ1-5
ASSQGGGFMDQPQH
>TRBV4-3|TRBJ1-1
ASSQVPGEKAF
>TRBV6-5|TRBJ2-1
ASSVDRSMYNEQF
>TRBV2|TRBJ1-2
ASSLDGYT
>TRBV11-3|TRBJ1-6
ASSLEGLLDSPLH
>TRBV2|TRBJ2-5
ASSEKRSNQETQY
>TRBV5-1|TRBJ2-1
ASSNRDEQF
>TRBV27|TRBJ2-3
ASSWGPGTSTPDTQY
>TRBV11-3|TRBJ2-7
ASSPRRTYEQY
>TRBV6-2/TRBV6-3|TRBJ1-1
ASSSARTAKNTEAF
>TRBV5-4|TRBJ2-2
ASTKEGLNTGELF
>TRBV5-1|TRBJ1-1
ASSLMGTTEAF
>TRBV18|TRBJ1-6
ASSRADRDNSPLH
>TRBV19|TRBJ1-1
ASSKDRGNTEAF
>TRBV5-5|TRBJ1-5
ASSGGQGRNQPQH
>TRBV7-8|TRBJ1-1
ASRPGTENTEAF
>TRBV7-8|TRBJ2-6
ASSLSRIRGSGANVLT
>TRBV5-4|TRBJ1-2
ASSFRGVRYGYT
>TRBV4-3|TRBJ2-2
ASSQLSGSYTGELF
>TRBV5-1|TRBJ2-7
ASSLVPHDGQVSYEQY
>TRBV4-2|TRBJ2-1
ASSRTPLAGGIVSSYNEQF
>TRBV6-5|TRBJ2-2
ASTRGDTGELF
>TRBV2|TRBJ1-2
ASSVAAYGYT
>TRBV5-8|TRBJ2-7
ASSPTTSRYEQY
>TRBV9|TRBJ2-7
ASSVSGVYEQY
>TRBV4-1|TRBJ2-1
ASSQGTGGGQF
>TRBV11-3|TRBJ1-1
ASSGRQGSSEAF
>TRBV3-1/TRBV3-2|TRBJ2-7
ASQTAGGTYEQY
>TRBV30|TRBJ1-1
AWSPLGLENTEAF
>TRBV7-2|TRBJ1-4
ASSSRTGSGNEKLF
>TRBV11-2|TRBJ1-1
ASSLDYWMNTEAF
>TRBV5-8|TRBJ2-2
ASSFRRNTGELF
>TRBV4-1|TRBJ1-2
ASSPLDGPVGYT
>TRBV20-1|TRBJ2-3
SASQASTDTQY
>TRBV5-4|TRBJ2-1
ASSPAGGQLAEQF
>TRBV13|TRBJ1-2
ASSLTGGGYGYT
>TRBV6-2/TRBV6-3|TRBJ2-7
ASSYRGEQY
>TRBV9|TRBJ1-3
ASSPTGPGNTIY
>TRBV14|TRBJ1-2
ASSRQTGGSEGYT